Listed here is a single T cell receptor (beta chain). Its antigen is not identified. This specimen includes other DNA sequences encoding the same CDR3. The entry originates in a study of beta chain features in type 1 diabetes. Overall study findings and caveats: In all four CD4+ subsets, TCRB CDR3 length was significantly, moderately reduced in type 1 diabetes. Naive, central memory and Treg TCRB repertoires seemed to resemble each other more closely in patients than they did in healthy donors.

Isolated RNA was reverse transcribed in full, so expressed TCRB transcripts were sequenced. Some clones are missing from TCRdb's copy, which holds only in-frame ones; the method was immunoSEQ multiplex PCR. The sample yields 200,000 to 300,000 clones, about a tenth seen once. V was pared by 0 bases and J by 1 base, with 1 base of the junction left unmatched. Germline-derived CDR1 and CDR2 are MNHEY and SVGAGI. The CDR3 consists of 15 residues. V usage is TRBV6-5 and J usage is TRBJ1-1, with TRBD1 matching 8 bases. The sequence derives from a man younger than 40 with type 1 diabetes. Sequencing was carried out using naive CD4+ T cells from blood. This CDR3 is CASSYSGQGNTEAFF. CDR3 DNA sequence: TGTGCCAGCAGTTACTCTGGACAGGGGAACACTGAAGCTTTCTTT.